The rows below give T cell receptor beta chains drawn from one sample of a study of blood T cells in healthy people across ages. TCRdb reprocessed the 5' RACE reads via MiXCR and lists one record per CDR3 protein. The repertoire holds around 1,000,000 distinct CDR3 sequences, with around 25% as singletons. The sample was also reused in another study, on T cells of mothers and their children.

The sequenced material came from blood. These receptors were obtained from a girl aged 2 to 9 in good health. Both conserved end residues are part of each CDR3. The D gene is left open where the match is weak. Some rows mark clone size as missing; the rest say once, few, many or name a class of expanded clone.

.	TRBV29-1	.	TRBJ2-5	CSVVRPSQETQYF	TGCAGCGTTGTTAGGCCCTCCCAAGAGACCCAGTACTTC
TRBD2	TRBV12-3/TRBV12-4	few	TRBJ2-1	CASSFSRLAQDNEQFF	TGTGCCAGCAGCTTCTCTAGACTAGCGCAGGACAATGAGCAGTTCTTC
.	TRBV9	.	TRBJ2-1	CASSVGRNNEQFF	TGTGCCAGCAGCGTGGGTAGAAACAATGAGCAGTTCTTC
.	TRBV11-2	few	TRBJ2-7	CASSWFRVTYEQYF	TGTGCCAGCAGCTGGTTCAGGGTGACCTACGAGCAGTACTTC
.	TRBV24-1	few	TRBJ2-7	CATSESGFEQYF	TGTGCCACCAGTGAATCTGGGTTCGAGCAGTACTTC
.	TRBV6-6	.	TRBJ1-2	CASSYTTVKLYGYTF	TGTGCCAGCAGTTACACAACCGTAAAACTCTATGGCTACACCTTC
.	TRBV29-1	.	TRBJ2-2	CSADPGANTGELFF	TGCAGCGCCGACCCCGGGGCGAACACCGGGGAGCTGTTTTTT
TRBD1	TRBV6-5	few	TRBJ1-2	CASSYSQGQGGYAF	TGTGCCAGCAGTTACTCGCAAGGACAGGGCGGTTATGCCTTC
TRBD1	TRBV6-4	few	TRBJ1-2	CARQTFDRVSNYGYTF	TGTGCCAGGCAGACGTTTGACAGGGTCTCTAACTATGGCTACACCTTC
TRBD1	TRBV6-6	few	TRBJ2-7	CASSFPGQGFYEQYF	TGTGCCAGCAGTTTTCCGGGACAGGGGTTCTACGAGCAGTACTTC
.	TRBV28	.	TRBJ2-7	CASSSPQGSYEQYF	TGTGCCAGCAGTTCCCCTCAGGGTTCCTACGAGCAGTACTTC
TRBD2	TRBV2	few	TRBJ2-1	CASSVPTGGPSYNEQFF	TGTGCCAGCAGTGTTCCTACGGGAGGGCCTTCCTACAATGAGCAGTTCTTC
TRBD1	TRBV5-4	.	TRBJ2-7	CASRPQQGAEQYF	TGTGCCAGCAGACCCCAACAGGGGGCCGAGCAGTACTTC
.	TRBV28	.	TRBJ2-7	CASSLTGEGNEQYF	TGTGCCAGCAGTTTAACAGGGGAGGGAAACGAGCAGTACTTC
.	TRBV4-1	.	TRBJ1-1	CASSLAPGGLGEAFF	TGCGCCAGCAGCCTAGCTCCCGGGGGATTGGGTGAAGCTTTCTTT
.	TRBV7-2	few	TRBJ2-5	CASSTSAGAWEETQYF	TGTGCCAGCAGTACGAGCGCCGGGGCTTGGGAAGAGACCCAGTACTTC
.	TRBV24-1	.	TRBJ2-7	CATEGRGAVGEQYF	TGTGCCACCGAAGGTAGGGGGGCAGTGGGCGAGCAGTACTTC
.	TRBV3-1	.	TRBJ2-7	CASSQDRSSEQYF	TGTGCCAGCAGCCAAGATCGAAGTTCCGAGCAGTACTTC
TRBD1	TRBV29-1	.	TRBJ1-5	CSVRTGQGQPQHF	TGCAGCGTTAGAACGGGACAGGGACAGCCCCAGCATTTT
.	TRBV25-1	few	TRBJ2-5	CASSDPGSGETQYF	TGTGCCAGCAGTGATCCCGGGAGTGGGGAGACCCAGTACTTC